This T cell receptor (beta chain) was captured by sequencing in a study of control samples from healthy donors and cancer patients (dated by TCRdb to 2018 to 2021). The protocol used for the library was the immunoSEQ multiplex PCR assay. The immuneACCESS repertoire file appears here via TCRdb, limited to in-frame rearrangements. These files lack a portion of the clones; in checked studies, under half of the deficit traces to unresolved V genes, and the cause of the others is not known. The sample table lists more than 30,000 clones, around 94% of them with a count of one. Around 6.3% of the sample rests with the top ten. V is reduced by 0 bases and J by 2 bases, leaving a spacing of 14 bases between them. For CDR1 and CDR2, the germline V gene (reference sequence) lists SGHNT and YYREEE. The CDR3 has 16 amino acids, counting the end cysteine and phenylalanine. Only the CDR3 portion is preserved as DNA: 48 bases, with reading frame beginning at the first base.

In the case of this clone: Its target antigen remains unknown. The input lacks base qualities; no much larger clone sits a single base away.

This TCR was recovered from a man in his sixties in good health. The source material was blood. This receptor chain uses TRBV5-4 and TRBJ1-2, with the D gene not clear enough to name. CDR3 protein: CASSLGNGVLNYGYTF. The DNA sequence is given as TGTGCCAGCAGCTTGGGTAATGGAGTTCTGAACTATGGCTACACCTTC. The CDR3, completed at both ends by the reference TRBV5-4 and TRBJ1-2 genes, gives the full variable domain ETGVTQSPTHLIKTRGQQVTLRCSSQSGHNTVSWYQQALGQGPQFIFQYYREEENGRGNFPPRFSGLQFPNYSSELNVNALELDDSALYLCASSLGNGVLNYGYTFGSGTRLTVV.